Each of the 24 T cell receptor beta chains below was sequenced from the same sample in a study of Graves' ophthalmopathy and Graves' hyperthyroidism. The TCR beta CDR3 regions underwent amplification from RNA transcripts. An opening RT-PCR round employed HTBI primers and preceded a second-round multiplex PCR. TCRdb called the multiplex PCR reads again in MiXCR, with one record for every CDR3 protein. The sample lists under 400,000 distinct CDR3 sequences, 15% to 20% occurring once. Sequencing was carried out using peripheral blood. The receptors come from an adult man with Graves' ophthalmopathy.

This clonotype appeared many times. This chain links TRBV5-1 with TRBJ2-7, with D tentatively TRBD1 (5 bases). Germline V CDR1 and CDR2: SGHRS, YFSETQ. The V end lost 3 bases, the J end lost 1 base, and 17 bases lay between the germline ends. The CDR3 is 16 residues long. The CDR3 protein is CASSYEDSLPSYEQYF. CDR3 DNA sequence: TGCGCCAGCAGCTACGAAGACAGTCTACCATCCTACGAGCAGTACTTC.

The sample holds many counts of this clonotype. The V and J genes are TRBV27 and TRBJ2-7, with D uncertain. The CDR3 spans 10 residues. Per germline, CDR1 MNHEY and CDR2 SMNVEV (reference sequence). V lost 8 bases to trimming and J lost 3 bases, with 5 bases between them. CDR3 sequence: CASGHYEQYF. Here the CDR3 DNA reads TGTGCCAGCGGTCACTACGAGCAGTACTTC.

This clonotype has ten or more counts. V gene TRBV6-5 combines with J gene TRBJ2-7; D is possibly TRBD1 (6 bases). The germline V gene has CDR1 MNHEY and CDR2 SVGAGI. The CDR3 extends over 13 amino acids. The V end was cut by 5 bases, the J end by 6 bases, with 14 bases between. This CDR3 is CASSLGHITEQYF. In DNA form, the CDR3 reads TGTGCCAGCAGTCTGGGACATATAACCGAGCAGTACTTC.

There are many counts of this clonotype. The genes are TRBV6-2 or TRBV6-3 and TRBJ2-6; 7 positions match TRBD2. Germline V lookup: CDR1 MNHEY, CDR2 SVGEGT. V gave up 0 bases and J gave up 5 bases; unmatched junction bases: 10. CDR3 length equals 18 residues. The CDR3 here is CASSYSRGSPARANVLTF. The CDR3 bases are TGTGCCAGCAGTTACTCGCGGGGGTCCCCCGCGAGGGCCAACGTCCTGACTTTC.

At least ten counts were recorded for this clonotype. The CDR3 DNA sequence: TGTGCCAGCAGTCCCATCGGGACGGCGAACACCGGGGAGCTGTTTTTT. Amino acids: CASSPIGTANTGELFF. The chain links TRBV6-1 to TRBJ2-2; TRBD1 or TRBD2 may be the D gene (5 bases each). The CDR3 is 16 residues long. V was clipped by 5 bases and J by 0 bases, with 13 bases between them. Germline V gene data show CDR1 as MNHNS and CDR2 as SASEGT.

This clonotype occurred many times. This chain connects TRBV6-1 to TRBJ1-2; TRBD1 aligns across 7 bases. CDR3 size: 14 residues. From germline, CDR1 is MNHNS and CDR2 SASEGT. V gave up 7 bases and J gave up 4 bases; unmatched junction bases: 9. The CDR3 is CASTPLTGRYGYTF. The CDR3 DNA sequence: TGTGCCAGCACTCCTTTGACAGGGCGCTATGGCTACACCTTC.

This clonotype has more than one count but fewer than ten. This chain links TRBV6-1 with TRBJ1-1; 9 bases line up with TRBD1. Germline lookup yields CDR1 MNHNS and CDR2 SASEGT. The CDR3 totals 15 residues. Unmatched junction bases numbered 8, after V lost 4 bases and J lost 5 bases. The CDR3 is CASSGSQGAWTEAFF. The CDR3 bases are TGTGCCAGCAGTGGTTCACAGGGGGCATGGACTGAAGCTTTCTTT.

This clonotype was seen ten or more times. At one end, the junction sequence differs from germline, possibly due to a read error. The chain uses TRBV30 and TRBJ1-1; no clear D gene. The length of the CDR3 is 11 residues. CDR1 and CDR2 from the germline V gene are GTSNPN and SVGIG (reference sequence). The CDR3 coding sequence is TGTGCCCGGAGTCCAAACACTGAAGCTTTCTTT. Protein: CARSPNTEAFF.

This clonotype was detected many times. The rearrangement joins TRBV12-3 or TRBV12-4 to TRBJ2-6; 8 bases are shared with TRBD1. Unmatched junction bases numbered 7, after V lost 3 bases and J lost 0 bases. The CDR3 runs 18 residues. The CDR3 nucleotides are TGTGCCAGCAGTTTCGGGACAGGTACCCTCTCTGGGGCCAACGTCCTGACTTTC. Protein sequence: CASSFGTGTLSGANVLTF.

This clonotype has a handful of counts. The chain carries TRBV6-1 and TRBJ1-5; 10 bases are a match to TRBD1. The V and J ends lost 3 bases and 7 bases, in that order; junction bases with no gene match: 3. This CDR3 has 14 amino acids. Looked up from germline, CDR1 is MNHNS and CDR2 is SASEGT. The CDR3 loop is CASSERGQGQPQHF. The CDR3 DNA follows: TGTGCCAGCAGTGAGAGGGGACAGGGGCAGCCCCAGCATTTT.

This clonotype was found many times. This chain uses TRBV30 with TRBJ2-7; D not resolved. In germline, CDR1 is GTSNPN, CDR2 SVGIG (reference sequence). There are 12 residues in the CDR3. V was shortened by 0 bases and J by 6 bases, with 9 bases between the two germline ends. The CDR3 nucleotides are TGTGCCTGGAGTGTATGGGATTCCGAGCAGTACTTC. Translating it yields CAWSVWDSEQYF. Combining the CDR3 with reference TRBV30 and TRBJ2-7 gives the whole variable domain SQTIHQWPATLVQPVGSPLSLECTVEGTSNPNLYWYRQAAGRGLQLLFYSVGIGQISSEVPQNLSASRPQDRQFILSSKKLLLSDSGFYLCAWSVWDSEQYFGPGTRLTVT.

This clonotype was seen ten or more times. The chain has TRBV5-1 and TRBJ1-2; 7 nucleotides line up with TRBD1. Germline assignment: CDR1 SGHRS and CDR2 YFSETQ. The V gene end was trimmed by 4 bases and the J gene end by 8 bases; junction bases not matched to a gene: 11. The CDR3 is 14 residues long. The chain's CDR3 is CASSISQGVEGYTF. In nucleotides, the CDR3 is TGCGCCAGCAGCATTAGCCAGGGGGTGGAAGGCTACACCTTC.

This clonotype was seen many times. The chain links TRBV12-3 or TRBV12-4 to TRBJ2-2; possibly TRBD2 for D (6 bases). CDR3 length equals 15 residues. V was clipped by 6 bases and J by 4 bases, with 15 bases between them. The CDR3 protein is CASSVGGGGTGELFF. CDR3 DNA sequence: TGTGCCAGCAGCGTGGGGGGTGGGGGCACCGGGGAGCTGTTTTTT.

About this clonotype: The CDR3 does not close with the conserved phenylalanine or tryptophan, likely indicating a read error. The J gene is TRBJ2-1, the V gene TRBV7-8, with TRBD2 identical over 14 bases. The CDR3 loop spans 16 amino acids. After removal of 4 bases from V and 4 bases from J, the junction contained 3 bases not matched to a gene. Germline-derived CDR1 and CDR2 are SGHVS and FQNEAQ. This CDR3 is CASSSGLAGGYNEQFL. CDR3 DNA: TGTGCCAGCAGCTCAGGACTAGCGGGAGGATACAATGAGCAGTTCTTA.

Of note for this clonotype: Sequence at one end of the junction differs from germline and may be a read error. The chain combines TRBV7-1 with TRBJ1-2; weak D call: TRBD1 (5 bases). TRBV7-1 is filed as an ORF, its function uncertain. This CDR3 is built from 16 residues. The DNA for the CDR3 is TGTGCCAGCAGAGAACCAAATCTGGGGACTAACTATGGCTACATCTTC. This gives the protein CASREPNLGTNYGYIF.

This clonotype was seen ten or more times. The J gene is TRBJ1-1, the V gene TRBV11-2; a weak D match, TRBD1 (5 bases). Trimming stripped 0 bases from V and 5 bases from J, with 19 bases between. The CDR3 is made up of 17 amino acids. Germline CDR1 SGHAT, CDR2 FQNNGV. The CDR3 reads CASSLDWSGGSRTEAFF. CDR3 coding DNA: TGTGCCAGCAGCTTAGATTGGAGCGGGGGGTCAAGGACTGAAGCTTTCTTT.

At least ten counts were recorded for this clonotype. The chain combines TRBV18 with TRBJ1-5; 9 positions agree with TRBD1. The CDR3 spans 15 residues. Per germline, CDR1 KGHSH and CDR2 LQKENI. The V gene end was trimmed by 5 bases and the J gene end by 6 bases; junction bases not matched to a gene: 8. The CDR3 bases are TGTGCCAGCTCAAACACAGGGGGCAGGAGTCAGCCCCAGCATTTT. As protein: CASSNTGGRSQPQHF.

Ten or more counts support this clonotype. An end of the junction does not agree with germline; a read error may underlie this. The chain employs TRBV3-1 and TRBJ1-5; possibly TRBD1 for D (5 bases). The length of the CDR3 is 12 residues. CDR1 is LGHDT and CDR2 is YNNKEL in the germline V gene (reference sequence). CDR3 sequence (DNA): TGTGTCAGCAGCCAGGGAAATCAGCCCCAGCATTTT. Amino acid sequence: CVSSQGNQPQHF.

This clonotype was picked up many times. J is TRBJ1-6 and V is TRBV10-3; D perhaps matches TRBD1 (6 bases). V was clipped by 8 bases and J by 10 bases, with 15 bases between them. The germline CDR1 and CDR2 sequences are ENHRY and SYGVKD. The CDR3 is 13 residues long. The CDR3 coding sequence is TGTGCCATCCGGGCAGGGGAAGGGTCACCCCTCCACTTT. Amino acids: CAIRAGEGSPLHF.

This clonotype was found many times. The V and J genes are TRBV20-1 and TRBJ2-7; the D gene could be TRBD1 or TRBD2 (6 bases each). Germline values: CDR1 DFQATT, CDR2 SNEGSKA (reference sequence). The length of the CDR3 is 12 residues. Between the trimmed V and J ends, which lost 5 bases and 8 bases, there was a span of 16 bases. CDR3 loop: CSAGGLSLKQYF. CDR3 DNA sequence: TGCAGTGCTGGGGGGCTCTCATTGAAGCAGTACTTC.

The rearrangement links TRBV15 to TRBJ2-7; possibly TRBD1 for D (5 bases). The V end lost 3 bases, the J end lost 0 bases, and 15 bases lay between the germline ends. Germline values: CDR1 LNHNV, CDR2 YYDKDF (reference sequence). This CDR3 comprises 16 residues. The CDR3: CATSSSYSGSSYEQYF. Written as DNA, the CDR3 is TGTGCCACCAGCAGTTCTTATTCAGGGTCCTCCTACGAGCAGTACTTC.

A few counts support this clonotype. J is TRBJ2-5 and V is TRBV20-1; TRBD1 agrees at 8 bases. The CDR3 length is 15 residues. V lost 6 bases and J lost 4; bases outside the gene matches: 13. Per germline, CDR1 DFQATT and CDR2 SNEGSKA (reference sequence). The CDR3 coding sequence is TGCAGTGCCCAAAACGCGGGACAGGCGGGAGAGACCCAGTACTTC. As protein: CSAQNAGQAGETQYF.

This clonotype showed up many times. V is TRBV6-5 and J is TRBJ1-2, with 7 bases identical to TRBD1. V shed 2 bases and J 6 bases; nucleotides not matched to a gene: 6. The length of the CDR3 is 14 residues. CDR1 and CDR2 (germline): MNHEY, SVGAGI. The CDR3 spells CASSYPGQKHGYTF. In nucleotides, the CDR3 is TGTGCCAGCAGTTACCCGGGACAGAAACATGGCTACACCTTC.

This clonotype was observed at least ten times. This chain connects TRBV11-2 to TRBJ2-5, with TRBD2 matching over 7 bases. CDR1 is SGHAT and CDR2 is FQNNGV in the germline V gene. This CDR3 has 16 residues. The V and J ends lost 1 base and 3 bases, in that order; junction bases with no gene match: 8. CDR3 DNA sequence: TGTGCCAGCAGCTTAGTTTTGGCGGGAGTGAAAGAGACCCAGTACTTC. Its protein is CASSLVLAGVKETQYF.